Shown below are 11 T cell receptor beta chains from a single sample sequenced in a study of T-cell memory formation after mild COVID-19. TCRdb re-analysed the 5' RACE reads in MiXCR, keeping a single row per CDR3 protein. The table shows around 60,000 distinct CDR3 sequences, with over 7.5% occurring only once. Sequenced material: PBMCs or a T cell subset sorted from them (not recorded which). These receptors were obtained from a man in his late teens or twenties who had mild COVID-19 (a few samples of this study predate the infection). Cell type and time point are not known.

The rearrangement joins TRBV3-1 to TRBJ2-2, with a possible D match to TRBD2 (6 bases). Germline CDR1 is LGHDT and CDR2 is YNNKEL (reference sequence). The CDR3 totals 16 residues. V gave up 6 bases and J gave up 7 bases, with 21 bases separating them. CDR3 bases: TGTGCCAGCAGTCCCAGGAGCGCTTGGCGGGGCGGGGAGCTGTTTTTT. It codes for CASSPRSAWRGGELFF.

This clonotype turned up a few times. The CDR3 DNA is TGTGCCAGCAGCTTAGGCCCGCTGGACAGGGCCGAGCAGTTCTTC. It translates to CASSLGPLDRAEQFF. This chain joins TRBV13 and TRBJ2-1, with 8 bases identical to TRBD1. From germline, CDR1 is PRHDT and CDR2 FYEKMQ (reference sequence). This CDR3 has 15 residues. V trimming: 0 bases; J trimming: 10 bases; junction bases outside the gene matches: 8.

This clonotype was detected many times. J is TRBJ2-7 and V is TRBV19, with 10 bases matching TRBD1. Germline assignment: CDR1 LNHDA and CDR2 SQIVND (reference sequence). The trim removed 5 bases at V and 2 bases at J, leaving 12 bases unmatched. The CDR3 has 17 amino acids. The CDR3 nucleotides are TGTGCCAGTAGTTCACTCCGCCGGACAGGGGGTCCCTACGAGCAGTACTTC. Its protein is CASSSLRRTGGPYEQYF.

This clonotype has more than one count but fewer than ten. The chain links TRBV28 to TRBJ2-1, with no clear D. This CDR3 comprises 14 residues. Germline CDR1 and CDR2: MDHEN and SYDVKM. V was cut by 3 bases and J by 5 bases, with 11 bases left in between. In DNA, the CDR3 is TGTGCCAGCAGTTTGTCGTGGCCAAACAATGAGCAGTTCTTC. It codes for CASSLSWPNNEQFF.

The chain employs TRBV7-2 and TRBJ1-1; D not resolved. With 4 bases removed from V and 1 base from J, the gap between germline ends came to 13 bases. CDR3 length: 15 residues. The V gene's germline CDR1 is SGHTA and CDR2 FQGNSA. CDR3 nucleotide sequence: TGTGCCAGCAGCTCGTTAGGAGGTGGGAACACTGAAGCTTTCTTT. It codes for CASSSLGGGNTEAFF.

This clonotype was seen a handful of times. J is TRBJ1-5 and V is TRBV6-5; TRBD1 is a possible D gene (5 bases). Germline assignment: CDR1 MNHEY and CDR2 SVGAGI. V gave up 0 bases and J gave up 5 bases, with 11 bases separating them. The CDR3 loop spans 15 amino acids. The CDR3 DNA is TGTGCCAGCAGTTACTCTCCGCAGGGAGATCAGCCCCAGCATTTT. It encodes CASSYSPQGDQPQHF.

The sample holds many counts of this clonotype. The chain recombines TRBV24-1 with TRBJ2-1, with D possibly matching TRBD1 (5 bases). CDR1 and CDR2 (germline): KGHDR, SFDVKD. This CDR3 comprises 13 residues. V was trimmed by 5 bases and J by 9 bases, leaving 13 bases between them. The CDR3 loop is CATSVAGNFEQFF. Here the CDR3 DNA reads TGTGCCACCAGTGTGGCAGGGAATTTTGAGCAGTTCTTC.

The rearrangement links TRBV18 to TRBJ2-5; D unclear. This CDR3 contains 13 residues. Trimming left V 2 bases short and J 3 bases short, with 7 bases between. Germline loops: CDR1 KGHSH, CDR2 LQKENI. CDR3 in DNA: TGTGCCAGCTCACCAGACTTAGAAGAGACCCAGTACTTC. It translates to CASSPDLEETQYF.

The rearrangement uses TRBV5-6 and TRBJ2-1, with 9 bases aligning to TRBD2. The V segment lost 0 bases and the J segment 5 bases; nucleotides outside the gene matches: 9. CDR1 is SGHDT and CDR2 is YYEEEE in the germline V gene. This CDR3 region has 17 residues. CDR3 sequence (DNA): TGTGCCAGCAGCTTGGATTTTAGAAGCGGGGGGAACAATGAGCAGTTCTTC. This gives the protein CASSLDFRSGGNNEQFF.

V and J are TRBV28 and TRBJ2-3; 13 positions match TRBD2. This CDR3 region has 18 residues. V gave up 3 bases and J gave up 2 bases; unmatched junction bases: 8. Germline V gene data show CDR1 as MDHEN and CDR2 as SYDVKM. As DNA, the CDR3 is TGTGCCAGCAGTTTCTCTCGGACTAGCGGGGGAGTCACAGATACGCAGTATTTT. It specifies CASSFSRTSGGVTDTQYF.

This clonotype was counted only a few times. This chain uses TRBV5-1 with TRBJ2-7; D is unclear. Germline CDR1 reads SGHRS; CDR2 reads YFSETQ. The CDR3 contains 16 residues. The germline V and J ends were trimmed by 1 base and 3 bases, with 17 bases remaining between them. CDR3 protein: CASSLQPGVQVYEQYF. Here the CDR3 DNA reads TGCGCCAGCAGCTTGCAGCCGGGTGTCCAGGTCTACGAGCAGTACTTC.